This T cell receptor beta chain was captured in a study of T cells in Graves' hyperthyroidism and ophthalmopathy. Study context: Peripheral blood samples were taken at initial diagnosis, prior to any treatment. General observations from the study: Blood also showed most of the thyroid clonotypes that were expanded above 0.001. Model predictions of ophthalmopathy came a median approximately 6 months before onset.

Amplification targeted TCR beta CDR3 regions from RNA transcripts. HTBI primers were the set used in a first-round RT-PCR of the TCR CDR3. MiXCR, applied by TCRdb to the multiplex PCR reads, yields one record per CDR3 protein. Among under 550,000 distinct CDR3 sequences, 15% to 20% were seen once, and the ten largest hold 47%. PBMCs were collected from an approximately 10 ml volume of fresh peripheral blood. This clonotype was counted only a few times. Its antigen is unknown. This CDR3 has 15 residues. The germline V gene encodes CDR1 MNHEY and CDR2 SVGAGI. The V end lost 2 bases, the J end lost 2 bases, and 10 bases lay between the germline ends.

The chain is built from TRBV6-5 and TRBJ1-3; D uncertain. This clonotype was sampled from a man in his forties with Graves' ophthalmopathy. Sequenced sample: blood. The CDR3 loop reads CASSYSGVAGNTIYF. CDR3 bases: TGTGCCAGCAGTTACAGCGGGGTGGCTGGAAACACCATATATTTT.